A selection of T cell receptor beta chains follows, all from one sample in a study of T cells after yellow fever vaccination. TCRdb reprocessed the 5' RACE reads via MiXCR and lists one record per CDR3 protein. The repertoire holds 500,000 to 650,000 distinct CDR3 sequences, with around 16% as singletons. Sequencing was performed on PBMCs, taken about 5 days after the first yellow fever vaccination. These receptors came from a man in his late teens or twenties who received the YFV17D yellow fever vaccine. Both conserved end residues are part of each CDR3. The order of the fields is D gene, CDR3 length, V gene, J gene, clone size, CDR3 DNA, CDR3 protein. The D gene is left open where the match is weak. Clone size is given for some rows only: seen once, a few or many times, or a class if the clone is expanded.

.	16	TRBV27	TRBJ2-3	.	TGTGCCAGCAGTTTATCAATATCCGGGCCTGGCGATACGCAGTATTTT	CASSLSISGPGDTQYF
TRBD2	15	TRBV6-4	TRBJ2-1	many	TGTGCCAGCAGTGACTCAGCGGGGGGGCCCAATGAGCAGTTCTTC	CASSDSAGGPNEQFF
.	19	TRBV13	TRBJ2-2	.	TGTGCCAGCAGCATATTAGGGGCTGAGGCGGAAACTAACACCGGGGAGCTGTTTTTT	CASSILGAEAETNTGELFF
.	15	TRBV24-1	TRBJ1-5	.	TGTGCCACCATGCGGGACGCATGGAAGAATCAGCCCCAGCATTTT	CATMRDAWKNQPQHF
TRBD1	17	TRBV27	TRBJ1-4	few	TGTGCCAGCAGTTCGCGTTCGTCAGGACAGGGAGGGGAAAAACTGTTTTTT	CASSSRSSGQGGEKLFF
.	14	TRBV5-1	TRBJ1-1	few	TGCGCCAGCAGCCCATATCATGAGCTGGCTGAAGCTTTCTTT	CASSPYHELAEAFF
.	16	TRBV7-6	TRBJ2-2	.	TGTGCCAGCAGCTTAGAGGTAGAAGTGGCTTCCGGGGAGCTGTTTTTT	CASSLEVEVASGELFF
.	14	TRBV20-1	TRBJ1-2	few	TGCAGCAGAAGTGACAGGAGGGGACTCTATGGCTACACCTTC	CSRSDRRGLYGYTF
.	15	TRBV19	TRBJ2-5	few	TGTGCCAGTAGTATATGGTTGCGGAGCCAAGAGACCCAGTACTTC	CASSIWLRSQETQYF
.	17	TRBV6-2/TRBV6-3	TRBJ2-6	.	TGTGCCAGCAGTTACTCCTGGCTTCGGTCTGGGGCCAACGTCCTGACTTTC	CASSYSWLRSGANVLTF